Included here is one TCR beta chain sequence, with context. Its antigen is not known. This entry comes from a study of T cells in Graves' hyperthyroidism and ophthalmopathy. Regarding the study as a whole: In simple terms, a model built on 13 V-J features told ophthalmopathy apart from stable hyperthyroidism.

The investigators amplified TCR beta CDR3 regions from RNA transcripts. The TCR CDR3 first-round RT-PCR relied on the HTBI primer set. One entry per CDR3 protein results from TCRdb running MiXCR on the multiplex PCR reads. This table has about 610,000 distinct CDR3 sequences, under 60% appearing once. This CDR3 contains 16 residues. V shed 7 bases and J 6 bases; nucleotides not matched to a gene: 12. Germline V gene sequence: CDR1 MDHEN, CDR2 SYDVKM. The clonotype was recovered from a woman aged 18-29 years with Graves' hyperthyroidism. The specimen was peripheral blood or thyroid tissue (not recorded which). This sequence joins TRBV28 and TRBJ2-2; 9 bases fit TRBD2. This chain's CDR3 is CASNQISGSVAGELFF. Written as DNA, the CDR3 is TGTGCCAGCAACCAAATTAGCGGGAGCGTCGCCGGGGAGCTGTTTTTT.